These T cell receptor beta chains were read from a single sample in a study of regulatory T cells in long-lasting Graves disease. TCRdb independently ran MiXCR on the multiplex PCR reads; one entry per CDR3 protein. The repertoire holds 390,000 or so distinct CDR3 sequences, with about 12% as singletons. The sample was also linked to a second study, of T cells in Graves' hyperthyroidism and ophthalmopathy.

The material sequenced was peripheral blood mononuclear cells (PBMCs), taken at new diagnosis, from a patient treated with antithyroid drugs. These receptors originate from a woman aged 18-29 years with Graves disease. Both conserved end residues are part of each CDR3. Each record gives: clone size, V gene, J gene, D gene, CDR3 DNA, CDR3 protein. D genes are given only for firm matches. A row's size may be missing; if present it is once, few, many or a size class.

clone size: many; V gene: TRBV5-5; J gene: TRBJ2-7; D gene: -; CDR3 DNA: TGTGCCAGCAGCTTGGGCAGGTCCTCCTACTACGAGCAGTACTTC; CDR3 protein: CASSLGRSSYYEQYF
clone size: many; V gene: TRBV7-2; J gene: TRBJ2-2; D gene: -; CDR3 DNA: TGTGCCAGCAGCTTACACCTTCTCACCGGGGAGCTGTTTTTT; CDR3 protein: CASSLHLLTGELFF
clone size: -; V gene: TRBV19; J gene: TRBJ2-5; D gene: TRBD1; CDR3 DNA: TGTGCCAGTAGCGAACAACAGGGGGTAGGAGAGACCCAGTACTTC; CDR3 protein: CASSEQQGVGETQYF
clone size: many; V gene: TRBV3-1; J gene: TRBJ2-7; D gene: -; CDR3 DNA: TGTGCCAGCAGCCAAGATTTAGGCTCGTCCTACGAGCAGTACTTC; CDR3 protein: CASSQDLGSSYEQYF
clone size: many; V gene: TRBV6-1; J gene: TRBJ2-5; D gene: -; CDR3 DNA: TGTGCCAGCACTAGGGCAGGCCAAGAGACCCAGTACTTC; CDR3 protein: CASTRAGQETQYF
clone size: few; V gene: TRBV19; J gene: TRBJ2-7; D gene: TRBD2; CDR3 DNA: TGTGCCAGTAGTACGAGGACTAGCGGAGCCTCCCTTGAGGAGCAGTACTTC; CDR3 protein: CASSTRTSGASLEEQYF
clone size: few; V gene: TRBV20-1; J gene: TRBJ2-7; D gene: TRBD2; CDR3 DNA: TGCAGTGCTAACCTTCTAGCGGGTGCAGCCTACGAGCAGTACTTC; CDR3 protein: CSANLLAGAAYEQYF
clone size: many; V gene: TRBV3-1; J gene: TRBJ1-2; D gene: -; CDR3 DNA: TGTGCCAGCAGCCAAGATTACAGTTCTAACTATGGCTACACCTTC; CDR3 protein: CASSQDYSSNYGYTF
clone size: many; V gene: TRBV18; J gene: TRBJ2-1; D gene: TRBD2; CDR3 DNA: TGTGCCAGCTCACCTCCCGGGACTAGCCGCGACAATGAGCAGTTCTTC; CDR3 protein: CASSPPGTSRDNEQFF
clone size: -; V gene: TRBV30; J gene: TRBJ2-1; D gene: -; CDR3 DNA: TGTGCCTGGAGTGTAGTGGTGGGGAATTCGCTCTTC; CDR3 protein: CAWSVVVGNSLF
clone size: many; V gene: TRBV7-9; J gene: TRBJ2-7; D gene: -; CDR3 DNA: TGTGCCAGCAGCCTCTCGATCGACTACGAGCAGTACTTC; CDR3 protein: CASSLSIDYEQYF
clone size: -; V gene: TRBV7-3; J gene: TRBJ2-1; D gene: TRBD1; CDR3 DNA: TGTGCCAGCAGCGCGGGACAGGGGGCCGACAATGAGCGGTTCTTC; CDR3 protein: CASSAGQGADNERFF
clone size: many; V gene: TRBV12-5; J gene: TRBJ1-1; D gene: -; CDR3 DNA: TGTGCTAGTGGGGCAGGGCCCACTGAAGCTTTCTTT; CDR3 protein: CASGAGPTEAFF
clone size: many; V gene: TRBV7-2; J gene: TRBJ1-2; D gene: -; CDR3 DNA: TGTGCCAGCACCTCCCCAAGGGATCCGAGGGGGACGGTCTATGGCTACACCTTC; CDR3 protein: CASTSPRDPRGTVYGYTF
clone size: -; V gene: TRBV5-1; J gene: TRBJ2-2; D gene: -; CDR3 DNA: TGCGCCAGCAGCTGGACCAGAGACTCCACCGGGGAGCTGTTTTTT; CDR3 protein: CASSWTRDSTGELFF
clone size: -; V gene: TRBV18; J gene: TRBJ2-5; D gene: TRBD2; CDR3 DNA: TGTGCCAGCTCACCCAACGGTCTAGCGGGGAAACAAGGGACCCAGTACTTC; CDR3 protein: CASSPNGLAGKQGTQYF
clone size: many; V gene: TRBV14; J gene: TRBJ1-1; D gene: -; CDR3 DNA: TGTGCCAGCAGCCAAGATCCGTTGAACACTGAAGCTTTCTTT; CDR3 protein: CASSQDPLNTEAFF
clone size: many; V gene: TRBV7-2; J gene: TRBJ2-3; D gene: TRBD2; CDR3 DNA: TGTGCCAGCAGGGGACGGGGGGGCCGAACAGATACGCAGTATTTT; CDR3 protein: CASRGRGGRTDTQYF
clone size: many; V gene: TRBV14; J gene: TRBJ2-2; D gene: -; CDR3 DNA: TGTGCCAGCAGCCAGAGCGGCGGTACCGGGGAGCTGTTTTTT; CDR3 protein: CASSQSGGTGELFF
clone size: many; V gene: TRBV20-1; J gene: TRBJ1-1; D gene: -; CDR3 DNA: TGCAGTGCTAGAGGGTTGGCTGAAGCTTTCTTT; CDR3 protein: CSARGLAEAFF
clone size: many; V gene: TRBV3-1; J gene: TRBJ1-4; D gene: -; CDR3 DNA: TGTGCCAGCAGCCATGGAGCTGAAAAACTGTTTTTT; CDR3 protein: CASSHGAEKLFF
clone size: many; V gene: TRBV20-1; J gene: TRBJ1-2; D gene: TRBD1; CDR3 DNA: TGCAGTGCCCGGGACAGGTTATTCTATGGCTACACCTTC; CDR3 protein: CSARDRLFYGYTF
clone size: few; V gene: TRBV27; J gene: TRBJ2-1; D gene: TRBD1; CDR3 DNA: TGTGCCAGCACTAGAGACAGGGGTAACTACAATGAGCAGTTCTTC; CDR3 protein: CASTRDRGNYNEQFF
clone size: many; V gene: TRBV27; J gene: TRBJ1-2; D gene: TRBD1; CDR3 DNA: TGTGCCAGCAGTGGGGACAGTGGATATTATGGCTACACCTTC; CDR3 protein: CASSGDSGYYGYTF
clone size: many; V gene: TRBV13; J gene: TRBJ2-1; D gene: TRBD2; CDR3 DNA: TGTGCCAGCGGGGGGGACCGATTCTACAATGAGCAGTTCTTC; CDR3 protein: CASGGDRFYNEQFF
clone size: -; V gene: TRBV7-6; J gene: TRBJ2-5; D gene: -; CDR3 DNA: TGTGCCAGCAGCCTCACCCCCCTGGGGGGACAAGAGACCCAGTACTTC; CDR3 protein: CASSLTPLGGQETQYF
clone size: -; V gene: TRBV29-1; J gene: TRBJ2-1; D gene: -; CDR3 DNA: TGCAGCGTTGCGGGCCAAATAAGCTCCTACAATGAGCAGTTCTTC; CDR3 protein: CSVAGQISSYNEQFF
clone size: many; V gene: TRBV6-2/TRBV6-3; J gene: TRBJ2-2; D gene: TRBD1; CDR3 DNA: TGTGCCAGCAGCCTCCAGGGGGCGGCCGGGGAGCTGTTTTTT; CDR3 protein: CASSLQGAAGELFF
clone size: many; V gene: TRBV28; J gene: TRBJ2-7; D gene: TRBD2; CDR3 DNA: TGTGCCAGCAGTGCGACTAGCGGGATCCCGCGGTCGGAGTACGAGCAGTACTTC; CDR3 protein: CASSATSGIPRSEYEQYF
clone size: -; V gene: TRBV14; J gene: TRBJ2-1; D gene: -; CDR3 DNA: TGTGCCAGCAGCCAAATCCCGGGAGTAGGTAGTGAGCAGTTCTTC; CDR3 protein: CASSQIPGVGSEQFF
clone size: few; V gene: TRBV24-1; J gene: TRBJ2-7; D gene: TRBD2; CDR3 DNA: TGTGCCACCAGTGATCCCGGGGGGGCCCACGAGCAGTACTTC; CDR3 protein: CATSDPGGAHEQYF
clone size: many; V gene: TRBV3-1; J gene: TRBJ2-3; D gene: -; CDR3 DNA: TGTGCCAGCAGCCAACAGACGGCAGATACGCAGTATTTT; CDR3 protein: CASSQQTADTQYF
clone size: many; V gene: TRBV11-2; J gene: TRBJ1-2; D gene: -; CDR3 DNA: TGTGCCAGCAGCCGAGGCCATAACTATGGCTACACCTTC; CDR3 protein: CASSRGHNYGYTF
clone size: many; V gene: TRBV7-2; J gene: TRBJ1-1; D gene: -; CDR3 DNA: TGTGCCAGCAGCTGGAGGAACACTGAAGCTTTCTTT; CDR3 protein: CASSWRNTEAFF
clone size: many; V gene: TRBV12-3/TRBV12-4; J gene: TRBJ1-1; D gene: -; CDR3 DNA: TGTGCCAGCAGTTTACTTGGGGAGGGCACTGAAGCTTTCTTT; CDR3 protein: CASSLLGEGTEAFF
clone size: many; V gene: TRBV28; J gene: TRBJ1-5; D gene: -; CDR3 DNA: TGTGCCAGCTCGGACAGCAGTCTCAATCAGCCCCAGCATTTT; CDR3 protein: CASSDSSLNQPQHF
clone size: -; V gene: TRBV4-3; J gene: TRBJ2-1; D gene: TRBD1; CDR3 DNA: TGCGCCAGCAGCCAAGGACAGGGGCCCTTATCCTACAATGAGCAGTTCTTC; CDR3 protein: CASSQGQGPLSYNEQFF
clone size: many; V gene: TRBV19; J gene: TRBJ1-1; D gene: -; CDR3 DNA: TGTGCCAGTAGTGACATCTGGAACACTGAAGCTTTCTTT; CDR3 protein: CASSDIWNTEAFF
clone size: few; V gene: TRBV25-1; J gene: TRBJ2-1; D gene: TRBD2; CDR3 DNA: TGTGCCAGCAGTGTAGCGGGAGACTACAATGAGCAGTTCTTC; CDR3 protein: CASSVAGDYNEQFF
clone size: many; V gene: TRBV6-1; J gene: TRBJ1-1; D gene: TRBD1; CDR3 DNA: TGTGCCAGCAGCCACGGACAGGGGGACACTGAAGCTTTCTTT; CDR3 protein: CASSHGQGDTEAFF
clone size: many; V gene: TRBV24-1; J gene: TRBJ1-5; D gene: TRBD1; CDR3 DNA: TGTGCCACCAGTGATCCAGGACAGGGAGGGGATCAGCCCCAGCATTTT; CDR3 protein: CATSDPGQGGDQPQHF
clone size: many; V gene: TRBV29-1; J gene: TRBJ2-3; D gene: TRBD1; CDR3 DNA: TGCAGCGTCACGACAGGGGCTACTAGCACAGATACGCAGTATTTT; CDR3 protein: CSVTTGATSTDTQYF